This T cell receptor (beta chain) was sequenced in a study of blood T cell repertoires in COVID-19. Background on the study: Donors in the United States, Italy and Spain gave samples during acute or convalescent COVID-19.

Participants, about 18 to 100 years old, spanned 24 US areas. Cohort 3 recovery required two negative PCRs, clearance, or symptom resolution. Data came from immunoSEQ multiplex PCR; TCRdb stores just in-frame clones and leaves some out. The data show about 170,000 clones, over 65% seen once. The sample comprised PBMCs or T cells enriched from blood (not recorded which). The TCR sequence derives from a woman aged 50 to 60 who had recovered from COVID-19.

The DNA of the CDR3 is TGTGCCAGCAGCTCTTCAGGGGGCGGCTACACCTTC. The encoded protein is CASSSSGGGYTF. This sequence joins TRBV7-9 and TRBJ1-2; 8 bases agree with TRBD1. J was trimmed by 8 bases and V by 4 bases; bases with no gene match: 3. The CDR3 sequence is 12 residues long. Looked up from germline, CDR1 is SEHNR and CDR2 is FQNEAQ (reference sequence).